The rows below give T cell receptor beta chains drawn from one sample of a study of T cells in Graves' hyperthyroidism and ophthalmopathy. TCRdb reprocessed the multiplex PCR reads via MiXCR and lists one record per CDR3 protein. Of approximately 590,000 distinct CDR3 sequences in the sample, approximately 14% were seen once. Material for sequencing was blood. These receptors were collected from a woman aged 30 to 39 with Graves' hyperthyroidism. CDR3s include the opening cysteine and the closing phenylalanine or tryptophan. D genes are given only for firm matches. For some rows the clone size is stated as once, few or many, or as a class when expanded; others skip it.

d_call: NA; v_call: TRBV7-3; j_call: TRBJ2-5; clone_size: NA; cdr3_nt: TGTGCCAGCAGCTCCCTTTCGAGTGGGACCCAGTACTTC; cdr3_aa: CASSSLSSGTQYF
d_call: NA; v_call: TRBV7-2; j_call: TRBJ1-1; clone_size: NA; cdr3_nt: TGTGCCAGCAGCTTAGGCTCAGGGACATCTTTCTTT; cdr3_aa: CASSLGSGTSFF
d_call: NA; v_call: TRBV7-2; j_call: TRBJ2-7; clone_size: many; cdr3_nt: TGTGCCAGCAGCTTAGTCCTCGGGAGCTCCTACGAGCAGTACTTC; cdr3_aa: CASSLVLGSSYEQYF
d_call: NA; v_call: TRBV20-1; j_call: TRBJ1-5; clone_size: many; cdr3_nt: TGCAGTGCTGGCGGATGGGGCCAGCCCCAGCATTTT; cdr3_aa: CSAGGWGQPQHF
d_call: TRBD2; v_call: TRBV5-1; j_call: TRBJ2-2; clone_size: few; cdr3_nt: TGCGCCAGCAGCCGGACTAGCGGGAGGCTCACCGGGGAGCTGTTTTTT; cdr3_aa: CASSRTSGRLTGELFF
d_call: NA; v_call: TRBV18; j_call: TRBJ2-4; clone_size: many; cdr3_nt: TGTGCCAGCTCACCCTCCCGGGGGATCCAAGGCATTCAGTACTTC; cdr3_aa: CASSPSRGIQGIQYF
d_call: NA; v_call: TRBV7-2; j_call: TRBJ2-1; clone_size: NA; cdr3_nt: TGCGCCAGCAGCAAGATAGGGGGACTGTTCTACAATGAGCAGTTCTTC; cdr3_aa: CASSKIGGLFYNEQFF
d_call: TRBD2; v_call: TRBV6-2/TRBV6-3; j_call: TRBJ2-1; clone_size: NA; cdr3_nt: TGTGCCAGCAGTTCAACTACCGGGACTAGCGGGAGGTTCGGGGCCTACAATGAGCAGTTCTTC; cdr3_aa: CASSSTTGTSGRFGAYNEQFF
d_call: NA; v_call: TRBV7-3; j_call: TRBJ2-7; clone_size: many; cdr3_nt: TGTGCCAGCAGCTCTCCAGGGTCCCACGAGCAGTACTTC; cdr3_aa: CASSSPGSHEQYF
d_call: NA; v_call: TRBV6-1; j_call: TRBJ1-5; clone_size: NA; cdr3_nt: TGTGCCAGCAGCGAGGAGGATAAACAAAGAGGGATAAGAATAGGTGGCAATCAGCCCCAGCATTTT; cdr3_aa: CASSEEDKQRGIRIGGNQPQHF
d_call: TRBD1; v_call: TRBV19; j_call: TRBJ2-1; clone_size: few; cdr3_nt: TGTGCCAGTAGTGCCGGGACAGAGGGCAATGAGCAGTTCTTC; cdr3_aa: CASSAGTEGNEQFF
d_call: NA; v_call: TRBV5-1; j_call: TRBJ2-7; clone_size: few; cdr3_nt: TGCGCCAGCAGCCCCTTGAGCCCGGGACCTTTAGTCTACGAGCAGTACTTC; cdr3_aa: CASSPLSPGPLVYEQYF
d_call: NA; v_call: TRBV10-3; j_call: TRBJ1-3; clone_size: few; cdr3_nt: TGTGCCACGACCCAGCCCGTCTCTGGAAACACCATATATTTT; cdr3_aa: CATTQPVSGNTIYF
d_call: NA; v_call: TRBV9; j_call: TRBJ2-1; clone_size: many; cdr3_nt: TGTGCCAGCAGCGTTAGCGGTACCTACAATGAGCAGTTCTTC; cdr3_aa: CASSVSGTYNEQFF
d_call: NA; v_call: TRBV5-6; j_call: TRBJ2-1; clone_size: many; cdr3_nt: TGTGCCAGCAGCTTGAGCCCGCCCGATGAGCAGTTCTTC; cdr3_aa: CASSLSPPDEQFF
d_call: NA; v_call: TRBV3-1; j_call: TRBJ2-5; clone_size: many; cdr3_nt: TGTGCCAGCAGCCAAGATAGGCTTTGGGAGACCCAGTACTTC; cdr3_aa: CASSQDRLWETQYF
d_call: NA; v_call: TRBV2; j_call: TRBJ2-1; clone_size: many; cdr3_nt: TGTGCCAGTGAACACCAGCGGCGCAGCTCCTACAATGAGCAGTTCTTC; cdr3_aa: CASEHQRRSSYNEQFF
d_call: NA; v_call: TRBV20-1; j_call: TRBJ2-3; clone_size: few; cdr3_nt: TGCAGTGCTACCCGGAGCACAGATACGCAGTATTTT; cdr3_aa: CSATRSTDTQYF
d_call: NA; v_call: TRBV11-2; j_call: TRBJ2-1; clone_size: few; cdr3_nt: TGTGCCAGCAGCTTAGCTTTGGGTGAGCAGTTCTTC; cdr3_aa: CASSLALGEQFF
d_call: TRBD2; v_call: TRBV24-1; j_call: TRBJ2-1; clone_size: NA; cdr3_nt: TGTGCCACCAGTGGTTCCCTACTAGCGGCGAGCTCCTACAATGAGCAGTTCTTC; cdr3_aa: CATSGSLLAASSYNEQFF
d_call: TRBD1; v_call: TRBV5-4; j_call: TRBJ1-6; clone_size: NA; cdr3_nt: TGTGCCAGCAGCTTCTATGACAGGGATGATTCACCCCTCCACTTT; cdr3_aa: CASSFYDRDDSPLHF
d_call: TRBD2; v_call: TRBV9; j_call: TRBJ2-2; clone_size: NA; cdr3_nt: TGTGCCAGCAGCGTAGGACTAGCGAGAAACACCGGGGAGCTGTTTTTT; cdr3_aa: CASSVGLARNTGELFF
d_call: NA; v_call: TRBV7-9; j_call: TRBJ1-3; clone_size: NA; cdr3_nt: TGTGCCAGCAGCTCCGTGCAACAGCGACTCAGTCTCAGCTCTGGAAACACCATATATTTT; cdr3_aa: CASSSVQQRLSLSSGNTIYF
d_call: NA; v_call: TRBV5-1; j_call: TRBJ1-1; clone_size: many; cdr3_nt: TGCGCCAGCAGCGAAGGACTTGGCACTGAAGCTTTCTTT; cdr3_aa: CASSEGLGTEAFF
d_call: NA; v_call: TRBV6-1; j_call: TRBJ2-6; clone_size: NA; cdr3_nt: TGTGCCAGCAGGCGGGGTGCCTTTTTGTCCGAAACCTCTGGGGCCAACGTCCTGACTTTC; cdr3_aa: CASRRGAFLSETSGANVLTF
d_call: NA; v_call: TRBV9; j_call: TRBJ1-2; clone_size: NA; cdr3_nt: TGTGCCAGCAGCGTCTGTATCCCTAACTATGGCTACACCTTC; cdr3_aa: CASSVCIPNYGYTF
d_call: TRBD2; v_call: TRBV20-1; j_call: TRBJ2-7; clone_size: many; cdr3_nt: TGCAGTGTTATAGCGGGAGCCTCCTACGAGCAGTACTTC; cdr3_aa: CSVIAGASYEQYF
d_call: TRBD1; v_call: TRBV5-1; j_call: TRBJ2-3; clone_size: few; cdr3_nt: TGCGCCAGCAGCTTAGGGACAGATCCTAGCACAGATACGCAGTATTTT; cdr3_aa: CASSLGTDPSTDTQYF
d_call: TRBD1; v_call: TRBV6-5; j_call: TRBJ2-4; clone_size: NA; cdr3_nt: TGTGCCAGCAGTTACTTCCCGGGACAGAAAAACATTCAGTACTTC; cdr3_aa: CASSYFPGQKNIQYF
d_call: NA; v_call: TRBV20-1; j_call: TRBJ2-5; clone_size: many; cdr3_nt: TGCAGTGCCCAAGACCAAGAGACCCAGTACTTC; cdr3_aa: CSAQDQETQYF
d_call: TRBD2; v_call: TRBV14; j_call: TRBJ2-7; clone_size: few; cdr3_nt: TGTGCCAGCAGCCCGCGACTAGCGGGAGTTCACTACGAGCAGTACTTC; cdr3_aa: CASSPRLAGVHYEQYF
d_call: TRBD2; v_call: TRBV11-3; j_call: TRBJ2-1; clone_size: many; cdr3_nt: TGTGCCAGCAGCCGACGGGCGGGAGGAAATGAGCAGTTCTTC; cdr3_aa: CASSRRAGGNEQFF
d_call: TRBD1; v_call: TRBV7-3; j_call: TRBJ1-3; clone_size: few; cdr3_nt: TGTGCCAGCAGCTTAACGACAGGGGAATCTGGAAACACCATATATTTT; cdr3_aa: CASSLTTGESGNTIYF
d_call: TRBD2; v_call: TRBV12-3/TRBV12-4; j_call: TRBJ2-6; clone_size: NA; cdr3_nt: TGTGCCAGCAGTTTAGTATATAGGACTAGCGTGAACTCTGGGGCCAACGTCCTGACTTTC; cdr3_aa: CASSLVYRTSVNSGANVLTF
d_call: NA; v_call: TRBV2; j_call: TRBJ2-3; clone_size: NA; cdr3_nt: TGTGCCAGCAGTGGTCCCGGGGATACGCAGTATTTT; cdr3_aa: CASSGPGDTQYF
d_call: NA; v_call: TRBV4-1; j_call: TRBJ1-5; clone_size: NA; cdr3_nt: TGCGCCAGCAGCCAAGATCGGCAAGTTAGCAATCAGCCCCAGCATTTT; cdr3_aa: CASSQDRQVSNQPQHF
d_call: NA; v_call: TRBV11-1; j_call: TRBJ2-2; clone_size: NA; cdr3_nt: TGTGCCAGCAGTTTTGCCTGGGGGCGCCCCGGGGAGCTGTTTTTT; cdr3_aa: CASSFAWGRPGELFF
d_call: NA; v_call: TRBV18; j_call: TRBJ1-5; clone_size: many; cdr3_nt: TGTGCCAGCTCACCACCGCCAGGGCAGGGCAATCAGCCCCAGCATTTT; cdr3_aa: CASSPPPGQGNQPQHF
d_call: NA; v_call: TRBV28; j_call: TRBJ1-5; clone_size: many; cdr3_nt: TGTGCCAGCAGTTTGGTTCAGGGAACGGGTCAGCCCCAGCATTTT; cdr3_aa: CASSLVQGTGQPQHF
d_call: NA; v_call: TRBV6-1; j_call: TRBJ2-5; clone_size: NA; cdr3_nt: TGTGCCAGCAGTGAAAGTAAGGGGTTCCCAGAGACCCAGTACTTC; cdr3_aa: CASSESKGFPETQYF
d_call: TRBD2; v_call: TRBV7-8; j_call: TRBJ2-5; clone_size: NA; cdr3_nt: TGTGCCAGCAGCTTCGGCGGGAGGGCCGAGGAGACCCAGTACTTC; cdr3_aa: CASSFGGRAEETQYF
d_call: NA; v_call: TRBV12-3/TRBV12-4; j_call: TRBJ1-1; clone_size: many; cdr3_nt: TGTGCCAGCAGTTTGATCCCCCAATTAGCTGAAGCTTTCTTT; cdr3_aa: CASSLIPQLAEAFF
d_call: NA; v_call: TRBV2; j_call: TRBJ1-4; clone_size: many; cdr3_nt: TGTGCCCAAGGACATCTTGCAACTAATGAAAAACTGTTTTTT; cdr3_aa: CAQGHLATNEKLFF
d_call: NA; v_call: TRBV12-3/TRBV12-4; j_call: TRBJ2-6; clone_size: many; cdr3_nt: TGTGCCAGCAGTTTCCCTGGGGCCAACGTCCTGACTTTC; cdr3_aa: CASSFPGANVLTF
d_call: NA; v_call: TRBV3-1; j_call: TRBJ1-1; clone_size: few; cdr3_nt: TGTGCCAGCAAGAATCTACAGGGTTATACTGAAGCTTTCTTT; cdr3_aa: CASKNLQGYTEAFF
d_call: NA; v_call: TRBV2; j_call: TRBJ1-1; clone_size: NA; cdr3_nt: TGTGCCAGCAGTAACGGACAGTTACCCGAAGCTTTCTTT; cdr3_aa: CASSNGQLPEAFF
d_call: TRBD1; v_call: TRBV28; j_call: TRBJ2-5; clone_size: many; cdr3_nt: TGTGCCAGCAGTTCACCGGGACAGGGGGCGCGTCAAGAGACCCAGTACTTC; cdr3_aa: CASSSPGQGARQETQYF
d_call: NA; v_call: TRBV10-3; j_call: TRBJ2-5; clone_size: NA; cdr3_nt: TGTGCCATCAGTGAGTCGATATTAAAGACCCAGTACTTC; cdr3_aa: CAISESILKTQYF
d_call: NA; v_call: TRBV7-9; j_call: TRBJ2-2; clone_size: NA; cdr3_nt: TGTGCCAGCACAGAGTGGGGTCACACCGGGGAGCTGTTTTTT; cdr3_aa: CASTEWGHTGELFF
d_call: NA; v_call: TRBV5-1; j_call: TRBJ1-1; clone_size: many; cdr3_nt: TGCGCCAGCAGCAGAATGGGACGGCCCATGAACACTGAAGCTTTCTTT; cdr3_aa: CASSRMGRPMNTEAFF
d_call: TRBD2; v_call: TRBV12-3/TRBV12-4; j_call: TRBJ2-7; clone_size: many; cdr3_nt: TGTGCCAGCAGTTTACGGACTAGCCGATACTACGAGCAGTACTTC; cdr3_aa: CASSLRTSRYYEQYF
d_call: NA; v_call: TRBV18; j_call: TRBJ2-5; clone_size: NA; cdr3_nt: TGTGCCAGCCCAGCTCAAGAGACCCAGTACTTC; cdr3_aa: CASPAQETQYF
d_call: TRBD2; v_call: TRBV27; j_call: TRBJ2-7; clone_size: few; cdr3_nt: TGTACCAGCAGTCCGGGACTAGCGGCCTACGAGCAGTACTTC; cdr3_aa: CTSSPGLAAYEQYF
d_call: NA; v_call: TRBV30; j_call: TRBJ1-5; clone_size: NA; cdr3_nt: TGTGCCTGGAGTTTACAGGGTCCCCCTCGGCCCCAGCATTTT; cdr3_aa: CAWSLQGPPRPQHF